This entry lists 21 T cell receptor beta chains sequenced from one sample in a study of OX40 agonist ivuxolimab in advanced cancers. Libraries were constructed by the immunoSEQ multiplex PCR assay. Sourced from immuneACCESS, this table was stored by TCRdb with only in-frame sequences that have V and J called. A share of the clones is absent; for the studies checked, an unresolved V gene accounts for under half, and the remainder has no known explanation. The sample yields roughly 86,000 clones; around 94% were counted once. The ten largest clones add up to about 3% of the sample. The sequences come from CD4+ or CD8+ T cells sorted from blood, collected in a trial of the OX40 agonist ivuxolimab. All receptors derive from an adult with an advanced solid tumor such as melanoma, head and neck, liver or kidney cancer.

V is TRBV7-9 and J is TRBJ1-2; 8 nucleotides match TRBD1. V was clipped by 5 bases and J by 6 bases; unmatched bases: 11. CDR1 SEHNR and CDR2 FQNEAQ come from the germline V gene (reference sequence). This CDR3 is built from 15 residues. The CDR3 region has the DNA TGTGCCAGCAGCACGAACAGGGGGACCTTGAATGGCTACACCTTC. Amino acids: CASSTNRGTLNGYTF.

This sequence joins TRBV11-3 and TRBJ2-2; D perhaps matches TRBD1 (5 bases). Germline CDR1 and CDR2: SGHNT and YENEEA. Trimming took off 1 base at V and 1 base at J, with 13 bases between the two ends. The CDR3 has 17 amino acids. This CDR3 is CASSLGISTENTGELFF. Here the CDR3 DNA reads TGTGCCAGCAGCTTAGGGATTTCGACAGAGAACACCGGGGAGCTGTTTTTT.

In DNA, the CDR3 is TGTGCCAGCAGTCCCGGGACAGCCACGGGGGAGCTGTTTTTT. It encodes CASSPGTATGELFF. The chain joins TRBV28 to TRBJ2-2; 7 nucleotides agree with TRBD1. Trimming took 5 bases from V and 8 from J; bases not matched to a gene: 8. The germline CDR1 and CDR2 sequences are MDHEN and SYDVKM. This CDR3 has 14 amino acids.

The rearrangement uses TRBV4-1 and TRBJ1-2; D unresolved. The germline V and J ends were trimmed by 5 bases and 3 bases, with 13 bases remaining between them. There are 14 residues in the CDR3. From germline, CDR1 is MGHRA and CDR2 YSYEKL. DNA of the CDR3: TGCGCCAGCAGCACCCGGAACCGGGACTATGGCTACACCTTC. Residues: CASSTRNRDYGYTF.

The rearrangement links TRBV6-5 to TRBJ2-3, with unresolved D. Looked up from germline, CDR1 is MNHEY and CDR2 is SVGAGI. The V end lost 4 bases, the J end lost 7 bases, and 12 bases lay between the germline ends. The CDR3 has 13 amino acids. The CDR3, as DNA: TGTGCCAGCAGTTCGCCAGGCGTGAATACGCAGTATTTT. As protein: CASSSPGVNTQYF.

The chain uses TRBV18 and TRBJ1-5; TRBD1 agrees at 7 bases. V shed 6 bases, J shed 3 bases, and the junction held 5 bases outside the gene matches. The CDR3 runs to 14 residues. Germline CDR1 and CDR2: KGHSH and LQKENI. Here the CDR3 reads CASSPGQVNQPQHF. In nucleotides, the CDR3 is TGTGCCAGCTCTCCTGGACAGGTCAATCAGCCCCAGCATTTT.

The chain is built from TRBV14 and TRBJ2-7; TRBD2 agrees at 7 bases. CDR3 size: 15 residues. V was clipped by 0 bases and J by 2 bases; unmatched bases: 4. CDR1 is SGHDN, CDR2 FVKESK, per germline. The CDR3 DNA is TGTGCCAGCAGCCAAGACGGGGGGTATGCCTACGAGCAGTACTTC. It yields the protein CASSQDGGYAYEQYF.

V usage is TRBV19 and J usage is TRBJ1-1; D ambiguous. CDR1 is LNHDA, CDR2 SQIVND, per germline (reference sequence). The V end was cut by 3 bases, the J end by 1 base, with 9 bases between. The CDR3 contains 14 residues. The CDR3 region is CASSMGLPNTEAFF. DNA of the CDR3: TGTGCCAGTAGTATGGGTCTCCCGAACACTGAAGCTTTCTTT.

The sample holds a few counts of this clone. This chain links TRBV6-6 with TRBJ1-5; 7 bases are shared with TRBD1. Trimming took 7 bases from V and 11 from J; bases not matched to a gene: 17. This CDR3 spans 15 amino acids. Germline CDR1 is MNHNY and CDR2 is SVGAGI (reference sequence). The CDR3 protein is CASINSRQGESSQHF. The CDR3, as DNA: TGTGCCAGCATAAACTCGAGGCAGGGGGAATCGTCCCAGCATTTT.

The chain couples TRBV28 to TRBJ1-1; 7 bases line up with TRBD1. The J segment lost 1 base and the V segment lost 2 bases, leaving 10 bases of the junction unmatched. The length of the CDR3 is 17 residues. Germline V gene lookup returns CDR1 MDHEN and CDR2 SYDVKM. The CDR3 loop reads CASSLEARGVRNTEAFF. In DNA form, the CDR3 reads TGTGCCAGCAGTTTAGAAGCCAGGGGGGTGCGGAACACTGAAGCTTTCTTT.

The CDR3 reads CSAGRGFTGELFF. CDR3 in DNA: TGCAGCGCTGGCAGGGGTTTCACCGGGGAGCTGTTTTTT. This sequence joins TRBV29-1 and TRBJ2-2, with a weak D call TRBD1 (6 bases). Germline lookup yields CDR1 SQVTM and CDR2 ANQGSEA. The CDR3 has 13 amino acids. With 7 bases removed from V and 4 bases from J, the gap between germline ends came to 13 bases.

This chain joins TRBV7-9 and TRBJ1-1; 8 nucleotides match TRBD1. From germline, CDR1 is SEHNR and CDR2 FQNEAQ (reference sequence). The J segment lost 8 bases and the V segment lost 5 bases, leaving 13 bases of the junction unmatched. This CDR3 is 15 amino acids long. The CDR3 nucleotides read TGTGCCAGCAGCCCCCTAGCGGACAGGGCCTCAGAAGCTTTCTTT. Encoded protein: CASSPLADRASEAFF.

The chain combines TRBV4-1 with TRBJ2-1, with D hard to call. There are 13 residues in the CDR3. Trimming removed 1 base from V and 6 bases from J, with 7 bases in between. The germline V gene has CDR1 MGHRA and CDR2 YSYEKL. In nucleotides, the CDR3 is TGCGCCAGCAGCCAAGGGGTCCCCAATGAGCAGTTCTTC. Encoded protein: CASSQGVPNEQFF.

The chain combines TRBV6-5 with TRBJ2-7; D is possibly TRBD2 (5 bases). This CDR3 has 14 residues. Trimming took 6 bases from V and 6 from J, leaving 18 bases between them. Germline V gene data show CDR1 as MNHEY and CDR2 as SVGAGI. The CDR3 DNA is TGTGCCAGCAGACCTGGACTGGGAACGCCCGAGCAGTACTTC. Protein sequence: CASRPGLGTPEQYF.

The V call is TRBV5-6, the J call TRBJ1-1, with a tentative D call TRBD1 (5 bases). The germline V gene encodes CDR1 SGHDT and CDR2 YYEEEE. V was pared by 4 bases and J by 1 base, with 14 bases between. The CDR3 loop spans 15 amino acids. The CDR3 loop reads CASSRGVGPNTEAFF. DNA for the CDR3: TGTGCCAGCAGCCGGGGGGTGGGGCCGAACACTGAAGCTTTCTTT.

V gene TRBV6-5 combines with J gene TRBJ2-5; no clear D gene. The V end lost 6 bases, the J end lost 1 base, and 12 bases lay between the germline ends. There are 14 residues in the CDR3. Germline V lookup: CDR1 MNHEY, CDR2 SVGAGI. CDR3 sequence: CASRLTSSQETQYF. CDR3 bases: TGTGCCAGCAGACTTACAAGTAGCCAAGAGACCCAGTACTTC.

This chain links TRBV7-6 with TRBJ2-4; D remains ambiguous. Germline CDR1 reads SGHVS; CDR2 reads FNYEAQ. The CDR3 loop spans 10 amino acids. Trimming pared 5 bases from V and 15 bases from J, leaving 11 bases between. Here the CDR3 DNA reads TGTGCCAGCAGCCTCCGTGGTCCGTACTTC. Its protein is CASSLRGPYF.

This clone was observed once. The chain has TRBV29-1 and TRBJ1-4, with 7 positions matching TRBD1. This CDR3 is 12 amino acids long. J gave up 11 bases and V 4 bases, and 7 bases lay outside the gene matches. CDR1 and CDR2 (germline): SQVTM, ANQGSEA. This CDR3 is CSVGTGSGKLFF. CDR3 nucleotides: TGCAGCGTTGGGACAGGTTCCGGGAAACTGTTTTTT.

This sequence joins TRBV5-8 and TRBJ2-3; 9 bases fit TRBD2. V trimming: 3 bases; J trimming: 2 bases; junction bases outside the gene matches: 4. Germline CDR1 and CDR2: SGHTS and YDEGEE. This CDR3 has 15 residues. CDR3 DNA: TGTGCCAGCAGCTGGGGACTAGCATTCACAGATACGCAGTATTTT. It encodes CASSWGLAFTDTQYF.

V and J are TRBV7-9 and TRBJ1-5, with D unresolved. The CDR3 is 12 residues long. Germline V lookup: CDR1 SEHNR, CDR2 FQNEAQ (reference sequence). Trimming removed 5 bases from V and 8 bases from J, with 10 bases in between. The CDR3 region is CASSLSGKPQHF. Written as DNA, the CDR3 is TGTGCCAGCAGCCTTTCGGGGAAGCCCCAGCATTTT.

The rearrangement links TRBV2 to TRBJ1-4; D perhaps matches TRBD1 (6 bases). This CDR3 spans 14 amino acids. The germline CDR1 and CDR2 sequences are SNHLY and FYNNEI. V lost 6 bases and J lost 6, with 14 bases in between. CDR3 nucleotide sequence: TGTGCCAGCAGGAGGGGCAGGGGTGATGAAAAACTGTTTTTT. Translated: CASRRGRGDEKLFF.